This TCR beta chain emerged from a study of OX40 agonist ivuxolimab in advanced cancers. Context from the whole study: Ivuxolimab was a fully human IgG2 agonistic monoclonal antibody targeting the costimulatory receptor OX40 (CD134). Intravenous ivuxolimab was administered to patients every 2 weeks at six dose levels: 0.01, 0.1, 0.3, 1.5, 3 and 10 mg/kg. Among the approximately 54 dose-escalation patients, 19 had hepatocellular carcinoma, around 15 melanoma, 9 renal cell carcinoma and 9 head and neck cancer. A male proportion of around 81% and a mean age of about 60 years, ranging from roughly 23 to 79, were recorded for the dose-escalation cohort. Prior anti-PD-1, anti-PD-L1 or anti-CTLA-4 therapy was permitted, and checkpoint inhibitors had been received by 30% to 40% of dose-escalation patients. Partial responses occurred in three dose-escalation patients: two with cutaneous melanoma and one with hepatocellular carcinoma. Peripheral TCRbeta sequencing was intended to test whether TCR sequence diversity was altered and clonal T-cell expansion was caused by ivuxolimab. The monotherapy dose-escalation portion (N ≈ 52 patients) of the phase I ivuxolimab trial is reported in the paper.

What the study reported, not specific to this receptor: At doses from 0.1 to 3.0 mg/kg, clonal expansion was seen in both CD4+ and CD8+ blood T cells between baseline and week 6. Low levels of normalized T-cell clonal expansion were also seen in some patients who did not respond. In the 0.1-3.0 mg/kg groups, partial responders had among the lowest normalized peripheral clonal expansion, particularly in CD8+ T cells. After ivuxolimab, more expanded clones were found on average in CD8+ T cells than in CD4+ T cells. Antigen specificity was not determined for the clonally expanded peripheral T cells.

V loses 6 bases at its end and J loses 5 bases; junction bases beyond the gene matches: 9. The CDR3 measures 14 amino acids from cysteine to phenylalanine. Only the CDR3 portion is preserved as DNA: 42 bases, with reading frame beginning at the first base. CDR1 MDHEN and CDR2 SYDVKM were looked up in the germline V gene. The trial excluded patients who had a history of autoimmune disease or were on systemic immunosuppression. Peripheral blood for TCR sequencing was collected from all dose cohorts at baseline, on cycle 4 day 1, and on cycle 7 day 1. Samples were obtained from an open-label, multicenter, first-in-human phase I dose-escalation trial of ivuxolimab. Adults with locally advanced or metastatic melanoma, renal cell carcinoma, hepatocellular carcinoma or head and neck squamous cell carcinoma were enrolled in the trial. Before TCR sequencing, CD4+ T cells and CD8+ T cells from peripheral blood were sorted into separate populations.

To sequence the TCRbeta CDR3 region, genomic DNA was isolated from the sorted cells. TCRbeta CDR3 regions were sequenced using the immunoSEQ Assay. Sourced from immuneACCESS, this table was stored by TCRdb with only in-frame sequences that have V and J called. A share of the clones is absent; for the studies checked, an unresolved V gene accounts for under half, and the remainder has no known explanation. This sample has 10,000 to 15,000 clones in its table, and about 78% of those were observed once. Roughly two fifths of the sample comes from the top ten. Regarding this clone: Its antigen has not been determined. No quality values exist for individual bases; no much larger clone is one base distant.

The rearrangement joined TRBV28 to TRBJ2-7; 8 central bases correspond to TRBD2. The sequence derives from an adult with an advanced solid tumor such as melanoma, head and neck, liver or kidney cancer. The specimen was CD4+ or CD8+ T cells sorted from blood, collected in a trial of the OX40 agonist ivuxolimab. The sequence in DNA is TGTGCCAGCAGGGGTGAGCGGGAGTGGCACGAGCAGTACTTC. Translated, this gives CASRGEREWHEQYF.